The 14 T cell receptor beta chains below were found in one sample sequenced in a study of blood T cell repertoires in COVID-19. TCRdb keeps only in-frame clones here, not all; method: immunoSEQ multiplex PCR. The sample holds about 210,000 clones; approximately 78% are singletons and the top ten take nearly 9.5%. Sequenced material: PBMCs or T cells enriched from blood (not recorded which). These receptors all stem from a man aged 40-50 years who had recovered from COVID-19.

The chain couples TRBV3-1 (or the pseudogene TRBV3-2) to TRBJ1-4; 8 nucleotides line up with TRBD1. From germline, CDR1 is LGHDT and CDR2 YNNKEL (reference sequence). The J segment lost 8 bases and the V segment lost 5 bases, leaving 10 bases of the junction unmatched. CDR3 length equals 15 residues. The CDR3 is CASSTRQGWGEKLFF. The CDR3 DNA is TGTGCCAGCAGCACTCGACAGGGGTGGGGAGAAAAACTGTTTTTT.

This clone has just a few counts. This chain joins TRBV7-9 and TRBJ2-2; no clear D gene. There are 16 residues in the CDR3. Trimming left V 0 bases short and J 1 base short, with 9 bases between. Germline CDR1 SEHNR, CDR2 FQNEAQ (reference sequence). The CDR3 bases are TGTGCCAGCAGCTTAGCGGTCGGCGGGAACACCGGGGAGCTGTTTTTT. This gives the protein CASSLAVGGNTGELFF.

The table lists this clone with a few counts. The chain couples TRBV6-5 to TRBJ1-1, with 7 positions matching TRBD1. Germline V CDR1 and CDR2: MNHEY, SVGAGI. V dropped 7 bases and J dropped 6; count of bases not matched to a gene: 2. This CDR3 is 11 amino acids long. This CDR3 is CASTQGAEAFF. The CDR3 DNA is TGTGCCAGCACCCAGGGGGCTGAAGCTTTCTTT.

This clone was seen only a few times. The chain recombines TRBV30 with TRBJ1-1, with D unresolved. V lost 0 bases and J 7 bases, leaving 6 bases between the germline ends. In germline, CDR1 is GTSNPN, CDR2 SVGIG (reference sequence). The CDR3 runs to 11 residues. The CDR3 DNA sequence: TGTGCCTGGAGTGTAGTCGGTGAAGCTTTCTTT. Translating gives CAWSVVGEAFF.

The genes are TRBV7-6 and TRBJ1-2, with 9 nucleotides matching TRBD1. The CDR3 sequence is 15 residues long. Germline trimming cut 2 bases from V and 6 bases from J; bases unmatched to any gene: 7. CDR1 and CDR2 from the germline V gene are SGHVS and FNYEAQ. In DNA, the CDR3 is TGTGCCAGCAGCTTACTACAGGGGGCTCGTGATGGCTACACCTTC. Translation: CASSLLQGARDGYTF.

The chain carries TRBV3-1 (or the pseudogene TRBV3-2) and TRBJ2-7; possibly TRBD1 for D (5 bases). V dropped 4 bases and J dropped 9 bases, with 13 bases sitting between them. Germline V lookup: CDR1 LGHDT, CDR2 YNNKEL (reference sequence). The CDR3 is 12 amino acids. The CDR3 DNA reads as TGTGCCAGCAGCCGAGGACAAGTAGGGCAGTACTTC. It is translated as CASSRGQVGQYF.

This chain connects TRBV19 to TRBJ2-7; the D gene is possibly TRBD2 (5 bases). The germline V and J ends were trimmed by 6 bases and 2 bases, with 8 bases remaining between them. The CDR3 sequence is 12 residues long. Per the germline V gene, CDR1 is LNHDA and CDR2 is SQIVND (reference sequence). The CDR3 DNA sequence: TGTGCCAGTAGCCCGACTACCTACGAGCAGTACTTC. Its protein is CASSPTTYEQYF.

This chain connects TRBV5-1 to TRBJ2-1; no definite D call. V dropped 6 bases and J dropped 10 bases, with 5 bases sitting between them. Germline assignment: CDR1 SGHRS and CDR2 YFSETQ. The CDR3 spans 9 residues. The CDR3 protein is CASMREQFF. The CDR3 DNA follows: TGCGCCAGCATGAGAGAGCAGTTCTTC.

The sample holds a few counts of this clone. The chain joins TRBV2 to TRBJ1-1; D is unresolved. The CDR3 contains 13 residues. Germline V gives CDR1 SNHLY, CDR2 FYNNEI. V lost 9 bases and J lost 3, with 14 bases in between. CDR3 amino acids: CARGEKGDTEAFF. The DNA of the CDR3 is TGTGCCAGGGGAGAGAAAGGAGACACTGAAGCTTTCTTT.

The J gene is TRBJ1-3, the V gene TRBV3-1 (or the pseudogene TRBV3-2); 7 bases line up with TRBD1. The CDR3 runs 17 residues. V lost 1 base to trimming and J lost 4 bases; unmatched junction nucleotides: 10. From germline, CDR1 is LGHDT and CDR2 YNNKEL (reference sequence). The CDR3 region is CASSQATGRPGGNTIYF. In DNA form, the CDR3 reads TGTGCCAGCAGCCAAGCGACAGGGCGCCCGGGAGGAAACACCATATATTTT.

The chain links TRBV5-4 to TRBJ1-1, with D perhaps TRBD1 (5 bases). The length of the CDR3 is 13 residues. CDR1 and CDR2 from the germline V gene are SGHNT and YYREEE (reference sequence). The V and J ends lost 4 bases and 8 bases respectively, with 15 bases between them. The CDR3 is CASSHPDSAEAFF. The CDR3, as DNA: TGTGCCAGCAGCCATCCTGACAGTGCCGAAGCTTTCTTT. Complete variable domain (other parts from reference TRBV5-4 and TRBJ1-1): ETGVTQSPTHLIKTRGQQVTLRCSSQSGHNTVSWYQQALGQGPQFIFQYYREEENGRGNFPPRFSGLQFPNYSSELNVNALELDDSALYLCASSHPDSAEAFFGQGTRLTVV.

The V and J genes are TRBV4-1 and TRBJ1-3; 9 bases line up with TRBD1. The V segment lost 4 bases and the J segment 0 bases; nucleotides outside the gene matches: 13. This CDR3 is built from 19 residues. Germline V gene lookup returns CDR1 MGHRA and CDR2 YSYEKL. The CDR3 spells CASSLRDRASQSSGNTIYF. For the CDR3, the DNA is TGCGCCAGCAGCCTCCGGGACAGGGCTTCTCAGAGCTCTGGAAACACCATATATTTT.

The chain has TRBV6-4 and TRBJ2-1; possible D gene TRBD2, 5 bases. This CDR3 is built from 12 residues. V was clipped by 2 bases and J by 10 bases, with 9 bases between them. CDR1 is MRHNA, CDR2 SNTAGT, per germline. DNA for the CDR3: TGTGCCAGCAGTGACCGGGGTAGGGAGCAGTTCTTC. Its protein is CASSDRGREQFF.

The chain is built from TRBV14 and TRBJ1-1, with D tentatively TRBD1 (6 bases). This CDR3 spans 15 amino acids. In germline, CDR1 is SGHDN, CDR2 FVKESK. V was shortened by 1 base and J by 1 base, with 10 bases between the two germline ends. CDR3 region: CASSQVGGANTEAFF. As DNA, the CDR3 is TGTGCCAGCAGCCAAGTAGGGGGGGCGAACACTGAAGCTTTCTTT. Together with reference TRBV14 and TRBJ1-1, the CDR3 gives the full variable domain: EAGVTQFPSHSVIEKGQTVTLRCDPISGHDNLYWYRRVMGKEIKFLLHFVKESKQDESGMPNNRFLAERTGGTYSTLKVQPAELEDSGVYFCASSQVGGANTEAFFGQGTRLTVV.